This T cell receptor (beta chain) was recorded in a study of blood T cells in healthy people across ages. The CDR3 covers 12 residues. Germline V CDR1 and CDR2: SQVTM, ANQGSEA. Trimming shortened V by 7 bases and J by 4 bases, and 13 bases separated the two germline ends. Primed by a sample-barcoded 5' primer and a J-beta primer mix, a second PCR proceeded for roughly 6 to 12 cycles. CDR3-containing paired-end reads numbering at least 2.5 million came from each sample. MiXCR, run by TCRdb on the 5' RACE reads, gives a single entry per CDR3 protein. This table holds fewer than 600,000 distinct CDR3 sequences, roughly a quarter found once. This sample was also put to use in a study of T cells of mothers and their children.

Sequences were obtained from blood. This sequence was found in a boy aged 2 to 9 in good health. This chain uses TRBV29-1 with TRBJ2-5; D unclear. The CDR3 protein is CSASESPETQYF. CDR3 DNA: TGCAGCGCCTCCGAATCCCCAGAGACCCAGTACTTC.